Shown below are 23 T cell receptor beta chains from a single sample sequenced in a study of tumor-infiltrating lymphocytes in primary liver carcinoma. Total RNA (approximately 0.5 ug) served as template for TCR beta cDNA synthesis primed by a constant-region primer. Library construction for TCR beta comprised three nested multiplex PCR rounds performed with slightly modified ARM-PCR. Both of the initial two PCR rounds ran for around 9 cycles and employed TRBV1-TRBV30 forward primers alongside a C-beta reverse primer. TCRdb re-derived calls from the multiplex PCR reads in MiXCR, one entry per CDR3 protein. Among around 21,000 distinct CDR3 sequences listed, over 65% were seen once. RNA and DNA were co-extracted from around 20-30 mg of unsorted bulk tissue. The source material was liver tumor tissue from sampling region 1. Sample subset: tumor region T1, superior pole. The receptors originated from a middle-aged man with primary liver carcinoma and hepatitis B virus infection.

With regard to this clonotype: The junction and the germline gene differ at one end; a read error may be behind it. V usage is TRBV5-6 and J usage is TRBJ2-7; D unresolved. Germline-derived CDR1 and CDR2 are SGHDT and YYEEEE. The CDR3 runs to 13 residues. CDR3 loop: CARSLATVFWQYF. The CDR3 nucleotides are TGTGCCAGGAGCTTGGCAACCGTGTTTTGGCAGTACTTC.

Notes on this clonotype: A junction end diverges from the germline sequence, so it may reflect a read error. The CDR3 is CSVARDRGRDYIF. The CDR3 DNA reads as TGCAGTGTTGCTCGCGACAGGGGACGTGACTACATCTTC. The J gene is TRBJ1-2, the V gene TRBV29-1, with 8 bases fitting TRBD1. The CDR3 has 13 residues. Germline CDR1 is SQVTM and CDR2 is ANQGSEA.

With respect to this clonotype: The germline gene is not matched at one end of the junction; a read error may be the cause. The chain uses TRBV11-2 and TRBJ2-2, with a tentative D call TRBD2 (6 bases). The CDR3 consists of 17 residues. The V gene's germline CDR1 is SGHAT and CDR2 FQNNGV. DNA of the CDR3: TGTGCCACCAGTTTGGCATTAGGAGGGGCGAATACCGGGGAGCTGTTTTTT. It codes for CATSLALGGANTGELFF.

About this clonotype itself: Germline and junction disagree at one end, which may indicate a read error. The chain carries TRBV25-1 and TRBJ2-1; D remains unclear. Germline V gene lookup returns CDR1 MGHDK and CDR2 SYGVNS. The CDR3 is 15 residues long. CDR3 in amino acids: CASSADWGINNEQLF. CDR3 DNA: TGTGCCAGCAGTGCCGACTGGGGAATTAACAATGAGCAGCTCTTC.

The chain employs TRBV19 and TRBJ1-4; possibly TRBD1 for D (5 bases). CDR1 and CDR2 (germline): LNHDA, SQIVND (reference sequence). CDR3 length: 15 residues. V gave up 3 bases and J gave up 0 bases, with 8 bases separating them. The CDR3 loop is CASSIWGATNEKLFF. CDR3 nucleotides: TGTGCCAGTAGTATTTGGGGCGCAACTAATGAAAAACTGTTTTTT.

About this clonotype: Given a much more abundant clone one base away, this may be a read error. The V and J genes are TRBV20-1 and TRBJ2-5, with 9 bases identical to TRBD2. This CDR3 contains 18 residues. CDR1 is DFQATT, CDR2 SNEGSKA, per germline (reference sequence). V dropped 0 bases and J dropped 6; count of bases not matched to a gene: 17. The DNA of the CDR3 is TGCAGTGCTAGAGATCAGAATCGCGGGAGGGCCAGATTCAAGACCCAGTACTTC. It is translated as CSARDQNRGRARFKTQYF.

With respect to this clonotype: Lacking the conserved final phenylalanine or tryptophan, this CDR3 likely reflects a read error. The rearrangement joins TRBV11-2 to TRBJ2-3; D remains ambiguous. The length of the CDR3 is 12 residues. Germline CDR1 reads SGHAT; CDR2 reads FQNNGV. CDR3 residues: CASSASTDTQYN. In nucleotides, the CDR3 is TGTGCCAGCAGCGCCAGCACAGATACACAGTATAAT.

A note on this clonotype: A read error may explain this, as a much larger clone is one base away. The V call is TRBV11-2, the J call TRBJ2-1; 9 bases line up with TRBD2. Germline V gives CDR1 SGHAT, CDR2 FQNNGV. The CDR3 covers 17 residues. J was trimmed by 9 bases and V by 1 base; bases with no gene match: 13. In nucleotides, the CDR3 is TGTGCCAGCAGCTTAGGCGAAGGGCTAGCGGGATGGAGTGAGCAGTTCTTC. Encoded protein: CASSLGEGLAGWSEQFF.

Points on this clonotype: This could be a read error, since a much larger clone is one nucleotide away. No DNA is shown, since the ends of the CDR3 on it are uncertain; the CDR3 is the one TCRdb lists. This chain's CDR3 is CSVAGGSNQPQNF. This chain uses TRBV29-1 with TRBJ1-5. Germline lookup yields CDR1 SQVTM and CDR2 ANQGSEA. The CDR3 spans 13 residues, counting both ends.

CDR3 loop: CASIVGGSVHYF. The CDR3 nucleotides are TGTGCCAGCATAGTGGGAGGCAGTGTGCATTACTTC. The chain employs TRBV12-3 or TRBV12-4 and TRBJ2-7, with a possible D match to TRBD2 (6 bases). The CDR3 has 12 residues. V was pared by 7 bases and J by 13 bases, with 20 bases between.

As concerns this clonotype: The missing conserved phenylalanine or tryptophan at the end of this CDR3 makes a read error likely. This sequence joins TRBV11-2 and TRBJ2-2; no reliable D call. This CDR3 has 15 amino acids. In germline, CDR1 is SGHAT, CDR2 FQNNGV. This CDR3 reads CTSSFRQSNAGELFL. The CDR3 DNA follows: TGTACCAGCAGCTTTAGGCAATCGAACGCCGGGGAGCTGTTTTTA.

As regards this clonotype: A read error is likely, as this CDR3 ends without the conserved phenylalanine or tryptophan. The chain has TRBV6-5 and TRBJ2-3, with 11 bases lining up with TRBD1. The CDR3 contains 15 residues. Germline lookup yields CDR1 MNHEY and CDR2 SVGAGI. V lost 6 bases and J lost 6; bases outside the gene matches: 8. The CDR3 region is CASSRTGGEWDTQYL. The CDR3 DNA reads TGTGCCAGCAGCCGGACAGGGGGCGAGTGGGATACGCAGTATTTA.

The rearrangement links TRBV5-4 to TRBJ2-5; D tentatively fits TRBD1 or TRBD2 (5 bases each). This CDR3 is 11 amino acids long. The V gene's germline CDR1 is SGHNT and CDR2 YYREEE (reference sequence). Trimming removed 8 bases at V and 4 bases at J, with 9 bases between. The CDR3 is CASGTVETQYF. CDR3 nucleotides: TGTGCCAGTGGGACGGTAGAGACCCAGTACTTC.

This clonotype has more than one count but fewer than ten. The DNA of the CDR3 is TGTGCCAGCAGTTTACAGGGGACAAATGAGCAGTTCTTC. It yields the protein CASSLQGTNEQFF. The rearrangement uses TRBV6-5 and TRBJ2-5; 7 nucleotides match TRBD1. The closer fit of TRBJ2-1 to the DNA end suggests the J call may be wrong. The germline V gene has CDR1 MNHEY and CDR2 SVGAGI. The CDR3 is 13 residues long.

This clonotype was seen a few times. A much larger clone lies one base from this, so it may be a read error. The CDR3 DNA reads TGTGCCAGCAGCAGGGGGATAGGGACAGTCGCCTACGAGCAGTACTTC. Protein: CASSRGIGTVAYEQYF. J is TRBJ2-7 and V is TRBV11-3; TRBD1 agrees at 7 bases. V lost 5 bases, J lost 2 bases, and 12 bases stayed unmatched. Germline-derived CDR1 and CDR2 are SGHNT and YENEEA. The CDR3 loop spans 16 amino acids.

This clonotype was counted between two and nine times. At one boundary the junction diverges from the germline segment, which might be a read error. The chain is built from TRBV18 and TRBJ2-7, with no clear D. Germline assignment: CDR1 KGHSH and CDR2 LQKENI. The CDR3 sequence is 14 residues long. As DNA, the CDR3 is TGTGCCAGCTCACCACCACACCTCTCCTACGAGCGGTACTTC. Translating it yields CASSPPHLSYERYF.

Comment on this clonotype: Mismatch with germline at one junction end may stem from a read error. The J gene is TRBJ2-5, the V gene TRBV29-1; a weak D match, TRBD1 (5 bases). The CDR3 sequence is 14 residues long. Germline assignment: CDR1 SQVTM and CDR2 ANQGSEA. The CDR3 here is CSVKDSGGEEAQYF. The DNA for the CDR3 is TGCAGCGTTAAAGACAGTGGTGGGGAAGAGGCCCAGTACTTC.

This clonotype was seen just once. A much larger clone is a single base away; this may be a read error. This chain joins TRBV11-1 and TRBJ1-1; the D gene is possibly TRBD1 (5 bases). Germline-derived CDR1 and CDR2 are SGHAT and FQDESV (reference sequence). V lost 4 bases to trimming and J lost 1 base, with 13 bases between them. The CDR3 sequence is 15 residues long. CDR3 loop: CASSCFGAANTEAFF. The CDR3 DNA reads as TGTGCCAGCAGCTGTTTTGGGGCAGCGAACACTGAAGCTTTCTTT.

As concerns this clonotype: It may be a read error: a sequence one base away is much more abundant. The chain has TRBV18 and TRBJ1-4; maybe TRBD1 (5 bases). The germline V gene has CDR1 KGHSH and CDR2 LQKENI. The CDR3 contains 17 residues. CDR3 DNA sequence: TGTGCCGGCTCACCGACCTGGGACGGAAAAAATAATGAAAAACTGTTTTTT. It is translated as CAGSPTWDGKNNEKLFF.

A remark on this clonotype: A read error may explain this, as a much larger clone is one base away. V gene TRBV7-9 combines with J gene TRBJ2-3, with D perhaps matching TRBD2 (6 bases). Germline V gene sequence: CDR1 SEHNR, CDR2 FQNEAQ (reference sequence). Trimming stripped 5 bases from V and 2 bases from J, with 20 bases between. The CDR3 runs 17 residues. In DNA form, the CDR3 reads TGTGCCAGCAGCCCGTTTAGTAGCGGAGCCTTCACAGATACGCAGTATTTT. Translation gives CASSPFSSGAFTDTQYF. Using reference TRBV7-9 and TRBJ2-3 for the parts outside the CDR3, the full variable domain is DTGVSQNPRHKITKRGQNVTFRCDPISEHNRLYWYRQTLGQGPEFLTYFQNEAQLEKSRLLSDRFSAERPKGSFSTLEIQRTEQGDSAMYLCASSPFSSGAFTDTQYFGPGTRLTVL.

Points on this clonotype: A read error is likely, as this CDR3 ends without the conserved phenylalanine or tryptophan. V is TRBV11-2 and J is TRBJ2-5; TRBD1 agrees at 8 bases. Losses at the gene ends were 1 base for V and 5 bases for J; bases not matched to a gene: 6. Germline CDR1 and CDR2: SGHAT and FQNNGV. The CDR3 runs 15 residues. The chain's CDR3 is CASSLAGGSGETQYL. In DNA form, the CDR3 reads TGTGCCAGCAGCTTAGCAGGGGGCTCGGGGGAGACCCAGTACCTC.

A word on this clonotype: The junction departs from germline at one end; a sequencing error may be responsible. The rearrangement joins TRBV12-3 or TRBV12-4 to TRBJ1-6; D is ambiguous. The CDR3 is 12 amino acids. CDR3: CARSLKNPPFHF. CDR3 DNA sequence: TGTGCCAGAAGTTTAAAGAATCCACCCTTCCACTTT.

A note on this clonotype: A much more abundant neighbour one base away suggests this may be a read error. The chain recombines TRBV4-1 with TRBJ2-1; D call uncertain. Germline V gene lookup returns CDR1 MGHRA and CDR2 YSYEKL. The V gene lost 4 bases and the J gene lost 5 bases, with 18 bases spanning the gap. The CDR3 spans 16 residues. The DNA of the CDR3 is TGCGCCAGCAGCCCGCTCGGTAACAACAACGACAATGAGCAGTTCTTC. This translates into CASSPLGNNNDNEQFF.